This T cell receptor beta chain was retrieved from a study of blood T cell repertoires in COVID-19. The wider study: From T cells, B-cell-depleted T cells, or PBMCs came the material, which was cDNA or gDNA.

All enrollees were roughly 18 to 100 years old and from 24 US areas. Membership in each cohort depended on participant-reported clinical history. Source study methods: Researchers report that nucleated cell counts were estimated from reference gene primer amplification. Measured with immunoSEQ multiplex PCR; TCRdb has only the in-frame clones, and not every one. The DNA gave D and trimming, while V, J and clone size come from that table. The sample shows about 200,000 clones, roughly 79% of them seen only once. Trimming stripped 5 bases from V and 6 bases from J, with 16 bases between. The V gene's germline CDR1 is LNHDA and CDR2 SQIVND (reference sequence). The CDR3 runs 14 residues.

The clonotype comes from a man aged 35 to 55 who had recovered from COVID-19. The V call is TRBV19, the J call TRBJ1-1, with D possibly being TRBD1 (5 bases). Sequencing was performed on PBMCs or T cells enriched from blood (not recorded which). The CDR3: CASSELGGKAEAFF. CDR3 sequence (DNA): TGTGCCAGTAGTGAGTTGGGGGGGAAGGCTGAAGCTTTCTTT.